What follows are 3 T cell receptor beta chains derived from one specimen sequenced in a study of shared clonotypes between healthy human individuals. Profiling relied on immunoSEQ multiplex PCR, and the TCRdb table lists in-frame clones only, not all of them. The sample records roughly 2.4 million clones, roughly 95% being singletons. The sample comprised naive CD4+ T cells sorted from blood. As for subset: CD45RA+ positively selected. The origin of the receptors is a man aged 18-30 years in good health.

The chain joins TRBV10-3 to TRBJ1-1, with D uncertain. The CDR3 has 14 amino acids. Germline lookup yields CDR1 ENHRY and CDR2 SYGVKD. Trimming left V 6 bases short and J 0 bases short, with 11 bases between. CDR3 in amino acids: CAIRDLYMNTEAFF. The CDR3 bases are TGTGCCATCAGGGATTTATACATGAACACTGAAGCTTTCTTT.

This clone is a singleton in its sample. The sample has other DNA sequences that encode this CDR3 too. The rearrangement links TRBV28 to TRBJ2-3; TRBD2 might be the D (5 bases). CDR1 MDHEN and CDR2 SYDVKM come from the germline V gene. Trimming pared 8 bases from V and 6 bases from J, leaving 12 bases between. This CDR3 is built from 12 residues. The CDR3 sequence: CASSSRRDTQYF. The CDR3 nucleotides read TGTGCCAGCTCTTCGAGGAGGGATACGCAGTATTTT. Full variable domain (outside the CDR3, taken from reference TRBV28 and TRBJ2-3): DVKVTQSSRYLVKRTGEKVFLECVQDMDHENMFWYRQDPGLGLRLIYFSYDVKMKEKGDIPEGYSVSREKKERFSLILESASTNQTSMYLCASSSRRDTQYFGPGTRLTVL.

The chain is built from TRBV2 and TRBJ2-7; 10 bases map to TRBD1. Germline loops: CDR1 SNHLY, CDR2 FYNNEI. V lost 10 bases to trimming and J lost 2 bases; unmatched junction nucleotides: 8. CDR3 length: 14 residues. CDR3 residues: CATHRDRGTYEQYF. CDR3 in DNA: TGTGCCACCCATCGGGACAGGGGCACCTACGAGCAGTACTTC.